The 13 T cell receptor beta chains presented below share a single source sample, sequenced in a study of T-cell memory formation after mild COVID-19. MiXCR was run by TCRdb on the 5' RACE reads, yielding one entry per CDR3 protein. There are 100,000 to 150,000 distinct CDR3 sequences in the sample; more than 15% occur only once, and approximately 13% lies in the top ten. The sequencing input was PBMCs or a T cell subset sorted from them (not recorded which). The receptors derive from an adult woman who had mild COVID-19 (a few samples of this study predate the infection). Cell type and time point are not known.

The V and J genes are TRBV12-3 or TRBV12-4 and TRBJ2-7; 11 bases are shared with TRBD2. This CDR3 has 16 residues. V lost 6 bases, J lost 4 bases, and 11 bases stayed unmatched. The CDR3 DNA is TGTGCCAGCAGGGTGGGTGCTAGCGGGGGGATTTACGAGCAGTACTTC. Its protein product is CASRVGASGGIYEQYF.

This clonotype was detected a few times. The rearrangement joins TRBV29-1 to TRBJ2-6, with TRBD1 matching over 9 bases. J was trimmed by 1 base and V by 3 bases; bases with no gene match: 4. CDR3 size: 16 residues. CDR1 is SQVTM, CDR2 ANQGSEA, per germline. CDR3 in DNA: TGCAGCGTTGAGACTGGGACAGGGTCTGGGGCCAACGTCCTGACTTTC. It yields the protein CSVETGTGSGANVLTF.

The table lists this clonotype with a few counts. The genes are TRBV30 and TRBJ2-5, with D possibly TRBD2 on 6 matching bases. V was trimmed by 7 bases and J by 4 bases, leaving 16 bases between them. Germline-derived CDR1 and CDR2 are GTSNPN and SVGIG (reference sequence). This CDR3 contains 13 residues. The CDR3 here is CASLYAGSETQYF. For the CDR3, the DNA is TGTGCCTCCTTATATGCGGGGTCAGAGACCCAGTACTTC. The variable domain in full, completed from reference TRBV30 and TRBJ2-5, reads SQTIHQWPATLVQPVGSPLSLECTVEGTSNPNLYWYRQAAGRGLQLLFYSVGIGQISSEVPQNLSASRPQDRQFILSSKKLLLSDSGFYLCASLYAGSETQYFGPGTRLLVL.

This clonotype was detected a few times. The V gene is TRBV6-5, the J gene TRBJ1-5; D is possibly TRBD1 (5 bases). Trimming took 0 bases from V and 6 from J, leaving 9 bases between them. CDR3 size: 14 residues. The germline V gene has CDR1 MNHEY and CDR2 SVGAGI. CDR3 sequence: CASSYSQGGQPQHF. CDR3 nucleotides: TGTGCCAGCAGTTACTCGCAGGGAGGTCAGCCCCAGCATTTT.

The rearrangement links TRBV20-1 to TRBJ2-1; 7 bases fit TRBD1. Trimming took 6 bases from V and 2 from J; bases not matched to a gene: 10. The germline CDR1 and CDR2 sequences are DFQATT and SNEGSKA (reference sequence). The CDR3 is 15 residues long. The DNA of the CDR3 is TGCAGTGCAATCAGGGACAGAAATCCCTACAATGAGCAGTTCTTC. This codes for CSAIRDRNPYNEQFF.

This clonotype was seen a handful of times. This chain links TRBV6-5 with TRBJ2-3; 11 bases match TRBD2. The CDR3 has 14 residues. Germline V gene sequence: CDR1 MNHEY, CDR2 SVGAGI. After removal of 6 bases from V and 14 bases from J, the junction contained 13 bases not matched to a gene. The CDR3 DNA reads as TGTGCCAGCAGACCCCTTAGCGGGGGGGCGTTCGTGTATTTT. Translating it yields CASRPLSGGAFVYF.

The sample holds a few counts of this clonotype. V usage is TRBV2 and J usage is TRBJ2-5; 16 nucleotides match TRBD2. Per germline, CDR1 SNHLY and CDR2 FYNNEI. The CDR3 is 19 residues long. With 5 bases clipped from V and 4 bases from J, the junction kept 13 bases outside the gene matches. For the CDR3, the DNA is TGTGCCAGCAGTTATAAGGGACTAGCGGGGGGGCCGGTGAGAGAGACCCAGTACTTC. Encoded protein: CASSYKGLAGGPVRETQYF.

CDR3 nucleotides: TGTGCCAGCAGCTTAGGAACTGCAGCAGGGGGCTCTAAGACTGAGACCCAGTACTTC. Translation: CASSLGTAAGGSKTETQYF. V usage is TRBV7-2 and J usage is TRBJ2-5; 8 bases line up with TRBD1. The CDR3 is made up of 19 amino acids. The germline V gene encodes CDR1 SGHTA and CDR2 FQGNSA. V gave up 1 base and J gave up 5 bases; unmatched junction bases: 18.

V usage is TRBV29-1 and J usage is TRBJ2-3; 10 bases fit TRBD1. In germline, CDR1 is SQVTM, CDR2 ANQGSEA. J gave up 11 bases and V 6 bases, and 8 bases lay outside the gene matches. The CDR3 extends over 12 amino acids. The CDR3 bases are TGCAGCGTGGACAGGGGGGAGAATAAGCAGTATTTT. It yields the protein CSVDRGENKQYF.

This clonotype was seen a handful of times. The CDR3 loop reads CASSPSAGVKQPQHF. The CDR3 nucleotides read TGTGCCAGCAGCCCGAGCGCAGGGGTGAAGCAGCCCCAGCATTTT. This chain joins TRBV5-5 and TRBJ1-5, with a tentative D call TRBD1 (6 bases). Germline V CDR1 and CDR2: SGHKS, YYEKEE (reference sequence). This CDR3 contains 15 residues. With 4 bases removed from V and 7 bases from J, the gap between germline ends came to 18 bases.

V is TRBV12-3 or TRBV12-4 and J is TRBJ2-3; D unresolved. CDR3 length: 15 amino acids. The V end was cut by 3 bases, the J end by 0 bases, with 10 bases between. This CDR3 reads CASSLFSRSTDTQYF. The CDR3 DNA reads as TGTGCCAGCAGTTTGTTCAGCAGGAGCACAGATACGCAGTATTTT.

The chain has TRBV24-1 and TRBJ2-1, with 15 bases matching TRBD2. With 3 bases clipped from V and 12 bases from J, the junction kept 5 bases outside the gene matches. CDR1 KGHDR and CDR2 SFDVKD come from the germline V gene. The CDR3 consists of 15 residues. The CDR3 sequence: CATSDPGTSGRRQFF. Written as DNA, the CDR3 is TGTGCCACCAGTGATCCCGGGACTAGCGGGAGGAGGCAGTTCTTC.

V usage is TRBV24-1 and J usage is TRBJ2-2, with 12 bases aligning to TRBD2. The V segment lost 3 bases and the J segment 2 bases; nucleotides outside the gene matches: 9. Per germline, CDR1 KGHDR and CDR2 SFDVKD. The CDR3 has 19 residues. The CDR3 coding sequence is TGTGCCACCAGTGATCCGCGGGGACTAGCGGGCGCAAACACCGGGGAGCTGTTTTTT. As protein: CATSDPRGLAGANTGELFF.